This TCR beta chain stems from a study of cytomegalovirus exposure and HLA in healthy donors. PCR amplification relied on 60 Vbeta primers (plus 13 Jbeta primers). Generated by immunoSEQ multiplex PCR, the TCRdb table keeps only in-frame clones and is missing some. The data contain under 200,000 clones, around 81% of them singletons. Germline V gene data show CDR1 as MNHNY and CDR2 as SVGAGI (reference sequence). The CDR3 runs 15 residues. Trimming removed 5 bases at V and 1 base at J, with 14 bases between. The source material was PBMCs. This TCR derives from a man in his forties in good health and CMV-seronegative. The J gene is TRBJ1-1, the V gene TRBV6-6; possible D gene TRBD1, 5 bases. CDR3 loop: CASSARQISNTEAFF. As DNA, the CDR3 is TGTGCCAGCAGTGCTCGACAGATCTCGAACACTGAAGCTTTCTTT.